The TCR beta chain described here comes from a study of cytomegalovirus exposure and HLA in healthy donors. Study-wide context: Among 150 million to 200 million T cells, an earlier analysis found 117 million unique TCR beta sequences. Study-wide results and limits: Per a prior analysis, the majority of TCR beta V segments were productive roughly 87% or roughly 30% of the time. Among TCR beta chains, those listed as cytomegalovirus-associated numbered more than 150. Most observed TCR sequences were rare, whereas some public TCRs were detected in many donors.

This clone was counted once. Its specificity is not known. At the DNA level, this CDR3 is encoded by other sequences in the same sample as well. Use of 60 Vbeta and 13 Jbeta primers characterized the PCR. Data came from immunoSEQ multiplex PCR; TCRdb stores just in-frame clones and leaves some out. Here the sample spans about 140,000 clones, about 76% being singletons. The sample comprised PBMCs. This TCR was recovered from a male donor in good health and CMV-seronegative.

DNA for the CDR3: TGTGCCAGCAGTGAACATCTAGACCTCGCAACTAATGAAAAACTGTTTTTT. It specifies CASSEHLDLATNEKLFF. This sequence joins TRBV6-1 and TRBJ1-4, with D unclear. This CDR3 spans 17 amino acids. The V end lost 2 bases, the J end lost 0 bases, and 13 bases lay between the germline ends. CDR1 is MNHNS and CDR2 is SASEGT in the germline V gene.